Presented here are 2 T cell receptor beta chains from one specimen sequenced in a study of T-cell memory formation after mild COVID-19. In TCRdb, the 5' RACE reads were re-called with MiXCR into one record per CDR3 protein. The sample yields roughly 600,000 distinct CDR3 sequences, approximately 19% seen once. The sequenced sample consisted of PBMCs or a T cell subset sorted from them (not recorded which). The receptors here all came from an adult woman who had mild COVID-19 (a few samples of this study predate the infection). Cell type and time point are not known.

This clonotype has only a few counts. The chain links TRBV6-5 to TRBJ2-2, with TRBD2 identical over 12 bases. The CDR3 covers 18 residues. Germline V gene sequence: CDR1 MNHEY, CDR2 SVGAGI. V trimming: 6 bases; J trimming: 5 bases; junction bases outside the gene matches: 13. In nucleotides, the CDR3 is TGTGCCAGCAGACTACTAGCGGGAGGAGGGGCCCGGACCGGGGAGCTGTTTTTT. Amino acids: CASRLLAGGGARTGELFF.

This clonotype was found a few times. The chain recombines TRBV12-3 or TRBV12-4 with TRBJ2-1, with D tentatively TRBD2 (5 bases). The V gene lost 6 bases and the J gene lost 3 bases, with 18 bases spanning the gap. This CDR3 has 16 residues. CDR3 sequence: CASSPNLATLYNEQFF. The DNA of the CDR3 is TGTGCCAGCAGCCCCAACTTAGCGACCCTCTACAATGAGCAGTTCTTC.